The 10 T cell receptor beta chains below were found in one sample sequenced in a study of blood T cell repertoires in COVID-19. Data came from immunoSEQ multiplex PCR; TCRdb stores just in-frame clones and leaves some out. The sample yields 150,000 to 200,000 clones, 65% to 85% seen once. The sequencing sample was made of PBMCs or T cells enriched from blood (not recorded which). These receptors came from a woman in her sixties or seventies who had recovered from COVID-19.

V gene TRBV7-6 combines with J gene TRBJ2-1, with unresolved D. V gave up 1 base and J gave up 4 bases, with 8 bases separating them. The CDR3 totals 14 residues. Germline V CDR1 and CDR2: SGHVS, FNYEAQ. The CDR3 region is CASSLDPNYNEQFF. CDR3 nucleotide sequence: TGTGCCAGCAGCTTAGATCCCAATTACAATGAGCAGTTCTTC. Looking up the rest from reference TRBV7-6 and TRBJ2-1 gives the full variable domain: GAGVSQSPRYKVTKRGQDVALRCDPISGHVSLYWYRQALGQGPEFLTYFNYEAQQDKSGLPNDRFSAERPEGSISTLTIQRTEQRDSAMYRCASSLDPNYNEQFFGPGTRLTVL.

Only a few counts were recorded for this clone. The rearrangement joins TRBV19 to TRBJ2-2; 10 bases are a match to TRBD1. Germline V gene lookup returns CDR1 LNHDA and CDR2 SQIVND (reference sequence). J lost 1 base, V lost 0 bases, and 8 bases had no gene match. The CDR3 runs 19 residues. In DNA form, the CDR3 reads TGTGCCAGTAGTATAGATCCGACAGGGGGCCGTCGGAACACCGGGGAGCTGTTTTTT. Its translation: CASSIDPTGGRRNTGELFF.

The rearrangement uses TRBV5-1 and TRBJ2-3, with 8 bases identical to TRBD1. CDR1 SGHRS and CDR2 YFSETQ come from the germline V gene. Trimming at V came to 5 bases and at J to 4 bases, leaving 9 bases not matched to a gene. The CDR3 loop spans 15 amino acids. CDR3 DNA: TGCGCCAGCAGTAACAGGGGGGTGAGGGCAGATACGCAGTATTTT. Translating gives CASSNRGVRADTQYF.

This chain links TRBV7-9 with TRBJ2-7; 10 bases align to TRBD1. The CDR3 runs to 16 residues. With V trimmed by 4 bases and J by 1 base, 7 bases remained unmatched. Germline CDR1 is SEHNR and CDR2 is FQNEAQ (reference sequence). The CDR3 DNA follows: TGTGCCAGCAGCTCCGTGGGACAGGGGTTATCCTACGAGCAGTACTTC. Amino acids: CASSSVGQGLSYEQYF.

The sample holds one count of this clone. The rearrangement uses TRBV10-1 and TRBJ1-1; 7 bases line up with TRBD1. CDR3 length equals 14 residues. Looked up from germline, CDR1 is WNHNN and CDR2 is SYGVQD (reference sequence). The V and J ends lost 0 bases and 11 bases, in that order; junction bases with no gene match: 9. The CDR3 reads CASSESVTGAGAFF. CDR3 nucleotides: TGCGCCAGCAGTGAGTCGGTCACAGGGGCGGGCGCTTTCTTT.

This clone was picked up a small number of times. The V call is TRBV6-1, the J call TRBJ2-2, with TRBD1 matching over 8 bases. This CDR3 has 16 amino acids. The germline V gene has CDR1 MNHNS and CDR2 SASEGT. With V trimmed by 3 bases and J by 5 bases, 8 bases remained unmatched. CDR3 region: CASSEDRVELTGELFF. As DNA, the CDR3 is TGTGCCAGCAGTGAGGACAGGGTTGAATTGACCGGGGAGCTGTTTTTT.

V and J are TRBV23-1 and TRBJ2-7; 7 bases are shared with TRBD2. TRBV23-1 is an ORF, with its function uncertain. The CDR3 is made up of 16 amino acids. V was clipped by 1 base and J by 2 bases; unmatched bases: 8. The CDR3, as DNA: TGCGCCAGCAGTCAATGCGGCAGGGAGGGAACCTACGAGCAGTACTTC. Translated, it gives CASSQCGREGTYEQYF.

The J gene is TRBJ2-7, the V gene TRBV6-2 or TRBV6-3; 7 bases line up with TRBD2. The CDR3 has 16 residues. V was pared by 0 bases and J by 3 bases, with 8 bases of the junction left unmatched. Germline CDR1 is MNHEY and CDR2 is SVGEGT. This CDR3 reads CASSYSPSGSRYEQYF. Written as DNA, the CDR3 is TGTGCCAGCAGTTACTCACCTAGCGGTAGCCGCTACGAGCAGTACTTC.

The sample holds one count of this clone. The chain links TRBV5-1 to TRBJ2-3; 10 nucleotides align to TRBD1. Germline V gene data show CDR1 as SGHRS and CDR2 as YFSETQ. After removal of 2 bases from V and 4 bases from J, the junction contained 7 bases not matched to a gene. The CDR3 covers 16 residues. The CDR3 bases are TGCGCCAGCAGCTTAGGGACAGGGGATTCTTCAGATACGCAGTATTTT. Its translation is CASSLGTGDSSDTQYF.

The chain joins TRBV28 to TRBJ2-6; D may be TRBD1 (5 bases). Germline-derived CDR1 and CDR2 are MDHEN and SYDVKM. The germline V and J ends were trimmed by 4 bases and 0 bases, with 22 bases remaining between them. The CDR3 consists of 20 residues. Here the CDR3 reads CASSSLGGQGLISGANVLTF. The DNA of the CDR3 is TGTGCCAGCAGTTCTCTAGGTGGGCAGGGCCTGATCTCTGGGGCCAACGTCCTGACTTTC.